This record looks at one TCR beta chain sequence and its context. Its antigen is not identified. Any history of autoimmune disease or systemic immunosuppression disqualified patients. Sequencing used immunoSEQ multiplex PCR; TCRdb keeps in-frame clones, though not all of them. The table records some 45,000 clones, about 75% of them present only once. Germline V gene lookup returns CDR1 SGHKS and CDR2 YYEKEE (reference sequence). With 3 bases clipped from V and 4 bases from J, the junction kept 7 bases outside the gene matches. The CDR3 covers 15 residues. This sample stems from a study of OX40 agonist ivuxolimab in advanced cancers. Study-wide background: Therapy given before enrollment (anti-PD-1, anti-PD-L1 or anti-CTLA-4) was allowed, and roughly 42% had some. Partial responses were achieved by three patients, of whom one had hepatocellular carcinoma and two had cutaneous melanoma. General observations from the study: Clonal expansion was seen in CD4+ and CD8+ blood T cells by week 6 at 0.1 to 3.0 mg/kg.

The rearrangement uses TRBV5-5 and TRBJ2-1, with 7 nucleotides matching TRBD1. Material: CD4+ or CD8+ T cells sorted from blood, obtained in a trial of the OX40 agonist ivuxolimab. The sequence was collected from an adult with an advanced solid tumor such as melanoma, head and neck, liver or kidney cancer. The CDR3 loop is CASSSTGTQYNEQFF. The CDR3, as DNA: TGTGCCAGCAGCTCGACAGGGACCCAGTACAATGAGCAGTTCTTC.